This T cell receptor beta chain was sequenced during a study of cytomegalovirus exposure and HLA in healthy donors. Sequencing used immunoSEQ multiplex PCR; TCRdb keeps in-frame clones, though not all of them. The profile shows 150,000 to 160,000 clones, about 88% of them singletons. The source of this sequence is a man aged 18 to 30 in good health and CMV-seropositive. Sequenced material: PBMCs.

This CDR3 reads CASSMRGSRRGYEQFF. The CDR3 DNA sequence: TGTGCCAGTAGTATGAGGGGGAGCCGCCGTGGGTATGAGCAGTTCTTC. The chain joins TRBV19 to TRBJ2-1; TRBD1 is a possible D gene (6 bases). Trimming took off 3 bases at V and 8 bases at J, with 20 bases between the two ends. The CDR3 has 16 residues. CDR1 is LNHDA, CDR2 SQIVND, per germline (reference sequence).